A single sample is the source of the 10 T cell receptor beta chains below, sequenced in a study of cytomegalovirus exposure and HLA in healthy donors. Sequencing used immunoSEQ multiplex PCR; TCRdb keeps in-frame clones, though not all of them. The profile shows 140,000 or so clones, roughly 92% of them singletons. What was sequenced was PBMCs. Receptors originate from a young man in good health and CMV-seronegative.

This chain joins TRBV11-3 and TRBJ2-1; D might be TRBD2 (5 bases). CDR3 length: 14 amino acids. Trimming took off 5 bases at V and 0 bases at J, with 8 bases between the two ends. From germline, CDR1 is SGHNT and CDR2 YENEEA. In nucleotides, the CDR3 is TGTGCCAGCAGCCCGGGGAGCTCCTACAATGAGCAGTTCTTC. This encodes CASSPGSSYNEQFF. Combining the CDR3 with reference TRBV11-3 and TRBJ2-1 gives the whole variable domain EAGVVQSPRYKIIEKKQPVAFWCNPISGHNTLYWYLQNLGQGPELLIRYENEEAVDDSQLPKDRFSAERLKGVDSTLKIQPAELGDSAVYLCASSPGSSYNEQFFGPGTRLTVL.

CDR3: CSVGAGTGANVLTF. The CDR3 DNA is TGCAGCGTTGGAGCAGGGACTGGGGCCAACGTCCTGACTTTC. The V and J genes are TRBV29-1 and TRBJ2-6; tentatively, D is TRBD1 (5 bases). This CDR3 spans 14 amino acids. Between the trimmed V and J ends, which lost 4 bases and 2 bases, there was a span of 9 bases. Germline CDR1 reads SQVTM; CDR2 reads ANQGSEA. Full variable domain (remainder filled in from reference TRBV29-1 and TRBJ2-6): SAVISQKPSRDICQRGTSLTIQCQVDSQVTMMFWYRQQPGQSLTLIATANQGSEATYESGFVIDKFPISRPNLTFSTLTVSNMSPEDSSIYLCSVGAGTGANVLTFGAGSRLTVL.

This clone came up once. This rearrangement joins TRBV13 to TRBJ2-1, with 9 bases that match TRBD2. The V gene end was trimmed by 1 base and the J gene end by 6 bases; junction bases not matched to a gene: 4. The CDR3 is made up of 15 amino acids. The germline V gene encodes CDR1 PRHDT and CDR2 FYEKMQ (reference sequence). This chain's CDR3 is CASSLEAGGSNEQFF. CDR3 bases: TGTGCCAGCAGCTTAGAGGCGGGAGGGAGCAATGAGCAGTTCTTC.

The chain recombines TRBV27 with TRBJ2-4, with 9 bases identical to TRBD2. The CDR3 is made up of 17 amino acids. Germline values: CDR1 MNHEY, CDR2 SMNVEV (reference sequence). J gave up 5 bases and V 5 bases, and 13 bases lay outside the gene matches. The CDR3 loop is CASSPWGSGRQENIQYF. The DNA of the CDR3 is TGTGCCAGCAGTCCCTGGGGGAGCGGGAGGCAGGAAAACATTCAGTACTTC.

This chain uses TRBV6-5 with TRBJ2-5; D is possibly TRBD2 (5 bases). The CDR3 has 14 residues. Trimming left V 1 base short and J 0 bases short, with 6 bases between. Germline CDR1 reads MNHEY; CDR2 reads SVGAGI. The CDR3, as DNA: TGTGCCAGCAGTTACTTGGACTACCAAGAGACCCAGTACTTC. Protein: CASSYLDYQETQYF.

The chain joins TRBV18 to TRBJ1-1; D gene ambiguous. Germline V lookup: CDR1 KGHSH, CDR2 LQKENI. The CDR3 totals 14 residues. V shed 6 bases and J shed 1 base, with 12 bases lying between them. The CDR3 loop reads CASSPDTSNTEAFF. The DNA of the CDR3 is TGTGCCAGCTCTCCTGACACGTCGAACACTGAAGCTTTCTTT.

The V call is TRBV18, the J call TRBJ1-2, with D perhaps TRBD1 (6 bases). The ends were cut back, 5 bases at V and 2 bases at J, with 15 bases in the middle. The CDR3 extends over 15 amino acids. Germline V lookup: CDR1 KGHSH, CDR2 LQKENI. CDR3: CASSAQGLENYGYTF. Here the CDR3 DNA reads TGTGCCAGCTCAGCCCAGGGGTTGGAGAACTATGGCTACACCTTC.

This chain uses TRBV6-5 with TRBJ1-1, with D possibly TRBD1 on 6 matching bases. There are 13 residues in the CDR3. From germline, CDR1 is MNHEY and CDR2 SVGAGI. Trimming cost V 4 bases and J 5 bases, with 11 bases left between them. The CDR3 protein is CASSLGGGTEAFF. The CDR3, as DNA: TGTGCCAGCAGTTTGGGAGGGGGTACTGAAGCTTTCTTT.

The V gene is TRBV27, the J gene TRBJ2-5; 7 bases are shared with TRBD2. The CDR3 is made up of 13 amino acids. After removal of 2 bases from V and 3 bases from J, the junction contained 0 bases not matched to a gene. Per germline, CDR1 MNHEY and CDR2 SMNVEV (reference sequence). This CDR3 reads CASSLTSEETQYF. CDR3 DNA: TGTGCCAGCAGTTTAACTAGCGAAGAGACCCAGTACTTC.

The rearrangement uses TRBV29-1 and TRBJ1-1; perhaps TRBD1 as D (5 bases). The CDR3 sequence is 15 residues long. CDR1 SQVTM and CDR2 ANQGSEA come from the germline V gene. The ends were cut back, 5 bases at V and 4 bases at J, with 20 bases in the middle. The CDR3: CSVKWVSGPSTEAFF. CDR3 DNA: TGCAGCGTTAAATGGGTCTCAGGGCCGAGCACTGAAGCTTTCTTT. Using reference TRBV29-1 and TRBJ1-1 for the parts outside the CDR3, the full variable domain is SAVISQKPSRDICQRGTSLTIQCQVDSQVTMMFWYRQQPGQSLTLIATANQGSEATYESGFVIDKFPISRPNLTFSTLTVSNMSPEDSSIYLCSVKWVSGPSTEAFFGQGTRLTVV.